This T cell receptor beta chain was recovered during a study of shared clonotypes between healthy human individuals. A word on this clone: What it binds is unknown.

TCRdb keeps only in-frame clones here, not all; method: immunoSEQ multiplex PCR. The sample has about a million clones; approximately 76% are singletons. The donor cohort consisted entirely of Caucasian adults residing in Nashville, Tennessee. Study-level points and caveats: What naive subsets generally showed was a larger estimated richness than memory subsets showed. Relative to their counterparts shared across all four donors, non-shared clonotypes exhibited diminished generation probabilities.

Germline values: CDR1 LGHNA, CDR2 YNFKEQ. The CDR3 totals 15 residues. V shed 1 base and J shed 1 base, with 9 bases lying between them. This rearrangement joins TRBV4-2 to TRBJ2-3, with TRBD2 as a possible D gene (7 bases). This receptor was identified in a man aged 18 to 30 in good health. The sequenced sample consisted of memory CD4+ T cells sorted from blood. Regarding subset: CD45RA-negative fraction. CDR3 amino acids: CASSQGEGGTDTQYF. CDR3 DNA: TGTGCCAGCAGCCAAGGGGAGGGGGGCACAGATACGCAGTATTTT.